The 16 T cell receptor beta chains given below trace back to one sample, sequenced in a study of OX40 agonist ivuxolimab in advanced cancers. The assay was immunoSEQ multiplex PCR, and TCRdb's table has in-frame clones only and misses some. The repertoire holds 77,000 or so clones, with about 93% as singletons. The material sequenced was CD4+ or CD8+ T cells sorted from blood, taken in a trial of the OX40 agonist ivuxolimab. The receptor set was obtained from an adult with an advanced solid tumor such as melanoma, head and neck, liver or kidney cancer.

The chain carries TRBV30 and TRBJ2-2; TRBD2 matches at 9 bases. Germline V gene sequence: CDR1 GTSNPN, CDR2 SVGIG (reference sequence). The trim removed 1 base at V and 4 bases at J, leaving 7 bases unmatched. The CDR3 spans 16 residues. The CDR3 region has the DNA TGTGCCTGGAGTGGGGGGCTAGCGGGAATCACCGGGGAGCTGTTTTTT. This codes for CAWSGGLAGITGELFF.

This chain uses TRBV2 with TRBJ2-5; a weak D match, TRBD2 (5 bases). The CDR3 sequence is 11 residues long. CDR1 is SNHLY, CDR2 FYNNEI, per germline. Trimming pared 11 bases from V and 5 bases from J, leaving 12 bases between. As DNA, the CDR3 is TGTGCCGGGAGCGTTGGGGAGACCCAGTACTTC. Translating it yields CAGSVGETQYF.

The genes are TRBV7-7 and TRBJ2-5; possible D gene TRBD2, 6 bases. The length of the CDR3 is 14 residues. Trimming cost V 5 bases and J 4 bases, with 14 bases left between them. From germline, CDR1 is SSHAT and CDR2 FNYEAQ (reference sequence). The CDR3 DNA sequence: TGTGCCAGCAGCCGGAATAGCGGAGGAGAGACCCAGTACTTC. It yields the protein CASSRNSGGETQYF. The full variable domain, rest sourced from reference TRBV7-7 and TRBJ2-5, is GAGVSQSPRYKVTKRGQDVTLRCDPISSHATLYWYQQALGQGPEFLTYFNYEAQPDKSGLPSDRFSAERPEGSISTLTIQRTEQRDSAMYRCASSRNSGGETQYFGPGTRLLVL.

J is TRBJ2-4 and V is TRBV7-5. TRBV7-5 is noted as a pseudogene. The CDR3 covers 17 residues. This CDR3 is CVRSLARLEPRGYIQYF. In DNA, the CDR3 is TGTGTCAGAAGCTTAGCCCGGCTCGAGCCGAGGGGTTACATTCAGTACTTC.

The chain recombines TRBV7-2 with TRBJ2-1, with TRBD1 matching over 7 bases. CDR3 size: 12 residues. V shed 4 bases and J 7 bases; nucleotides not matched to a gene: 1. Germline V gene lookup returns CDR1 SGHTA and CDR2 FQGNSA. The CDR3 reads CASSSRGNEQFF. In DNA, the CDR3 is TGTGCCAGCAGCTCCAGGGGGAATGAGCAGTTCTTC.

The chain employs TRBV7-9 and TRBJ1-3; no clear D. Germline values: CDR1 SEHNR, CDR2 FQNEAQ (reference sequence). V was shortened by 6 bases and J by 0 bases, with 12 bases between the two germline ends. This CDR3 is built from 15 residues. CDR3 residues: CASSRTGGSGNTIYF. The CDR3 nucleotides read TGTGCCAGCAGTCGGACGGGAGGCTCTGGAAACACCATATATTTT.

The chain joins TRBV5-5 to TRBJ2-1, with 9 bases identical to TRBD2. The CDR3 extends over 15 amino acids. Germline lookup yields CDR1 SGHKS and CDR2 YYEKEE (reference sequence). V trimming: 2 bases; J trimming: 3 bases; junction bases outside the gene matches: 3. The CDR3, as DNA: TGTGCCAGCAGCTTCAGTAGCGGGGGCTACAATGAGCAGTTCTTC. It translates to CASSFSSGGYNEQFF.

This clone was counted a single time. CDR3 protein: CASELAGVDTQYF. In DNA, the CDR3 is TGTGCCAGCGAACTAGCGGGGGTTGATACGCAGTATTTT. The chain employs TRBV7-9 and TRBJ2-3; 11 bases agree with TRBD2. CDR1 is SEHNR, CDR2 FQNEAQ, per germline (reference sequence). This CDR3 is 13 amino acids long. V trimming: 8 bases; J trimming: 6 bases; junction bases outside the gene matches: 4.

The chain is built from TRBV7-9 and TRBJ1-5; 7 bases fit TRBD1. Germline lookup yields CDR1 SEHNR and CDR2 FQNEAQ (reference sequence). This CDR3 has 19 amino acids. V dropped 5 bases and J dropped 2; count of bases not matched to a gene: 18. CDR3: CASSPARGFDLLGNQPQHF. The CDR3 nucleotides are TGTGCCAGCAGCCCTGCCAGGGGGTTTGACCTACTGGGCAATCAGCCCCAGCATTTT.

The rearrangement links TRBV29-1 to TRBJ1-1; no firm D call. Germline V gene sequence: CDR1 SQVTM, CDR2 ANQGSEA. V was clipped by 5 bases and J by 3 bases, with 7 bases between them. The CDR3 contains 11 residues. CDR3 DNA: TGCAGCGTTAGAGACGACACTGAAGCTTTCTTT. Its translation: CSVRDDTEAFF.

This rearrangement joins TRBV2 to TRBJ2-7, with D maybe TRBD1 (5 bases). Germline V CDR1 and CDR2: SNHLY, FYNNEI. Trimming left V 2 bases short and J 0 bases short, with 8 bases between. The CDR3 is 14 amino acids. The CDR3 loop is CASSETGHSYEQYF. CDR3 nucleotide sequence: TGTGCCAGCAGTGAAACAGGACACTCCTACGAGCAGTACTTC.

The chain combines TRBV29-1 with TRBJ1-2, with D possibly being TRBD1 (5 bases). The V gene's germline CDR1 is SQVTM and CDR2 ANQGSEA. V was trimmed by 4 bases and J by 8 bases, leaving 8 bases between them. This CDR3 is built from 10 residues. CDR3 region: CSVGGEGYTF. CDR3 in DNA: TGCAGCGTTGGAGGGGAGGGCTACACCTTC.

The rearrangement uses TRBV6-5 and TRBJ2-7; D is possibly TRBD2 (5 bases). This CDR3 has 15 residues. Between the trimmed V and J ends, which lost 4 bases and 2 bases, there was a span of 15 bases. Germline CDR1 reads MNHEY; CDR2 reads SVGAGI. CDR3 region: CASSSTGVVTYEQYF. The CDR3 DNA reads TGTGCCAGCAGTTCTACCGGGGTAGTAACCTACGAGCAGTACTTC.

The chain employs TRBV6-1 and TRBJ1-5; D is possibly TRBD1 (5 bases). CDR3 length equals 15 residues. Germline lookup yields CDR1 MNHNS and CDR2 SASEGT. Trimming took 5 bases from V and 6 from J, leaving 17 bases between them. CDR3 bases: TGTGCCAGCAGTTCGGGACTCGGGGACGGTCAGCCCCAGCATTTT. Encoded protein: CASSSGLGDGQPQHF.

V and J are TRBV6-1 and TRBJ1-1; D is uncertain. Germline-derived CDR1 and CDR2 are MNHNS and SASEGT. The ends were cut back, 2 bases at V and 10 bases at J, with 14 bases in the middle. The CDR3 has 13 amino acids. The CDR3 DNA reads as TGTGCCAGCAGTGAAATGATGGCAGGCCGAGCTTTCTTT. Its protein is CASSEMMAGRAFF.

This chain connects TRBV5-1 to TRBJ2-1; D unclear. The CDR3 length is 14 residues. Between the trimmed V and J ends, which lost 2 bases and 7 bases, there was a span of 13 bases. Germline CDR1 reads SGHRS; CDR2 reads YFSETQ. This CDR3 reads CASSLQLVGNEQFF. In nucleotides, the CDR3 is TGCGCCAGCAGCTTACAACTGGTGGGAAATGAGCAGTTCTTC.